This TCR beta chain came from a study of OX40 agonist ivuxolimab in advanced cancers. In the study overall: The costimulatory receptor OX40 (CD134) was targeted by ivuxolimab, a fully human IgG2 agonistic monoclonal antibody. Intravenous ivuxolimab was administered to patients every 2 weeks at six dose levels: 0.01, 0.1, 0.3, 1.5, 3 and 10 mg/kg. Of the roughly 51 dose-escalation patients, hepatocellular carcinoma was present in 19, melanoma in around 15, renal cell carcinoma in 9 and head and neck cancer in 9. In the dose-escalation cohort, 70% to 90% of patients were male, and the mean age was 60 years with a range of roughly 20 to 79. Patients were allowed to have had prior anti-PD-1, anti-PD-L1 or anti-CTLA-4 therapy, and 40% of the dose-escalation patients had previously received checkpoint inhibitors. Three dose-escalation patients achieved partial responses, one with hepatocellular carcinoma and two with cutaneous melanoma. The point of sequencing TCRbeta in the periphery was to test whether ivuxolimab changed TCR sequence diversity and drove clonal T-cell expansion. The paper describes the monotherapy dose-escalation part (N of about 55 patients) of the phase I trial of ivuxolimab. General study outcomes and caveats: Which antigens the clonally expanded peripheral T cells were specific for was not determined. At doses of 0.1 to 3.0 mg/kg, clonal expansion of both CD4+ and CD8+ T cells in blood was seen between baseline and week 6. Low levels of normalized T-cell clonal expansion were also seen in some patients who did not respond. In the 0.1-3.0 mg/kg groups, partial responders had among the lowest normalized peripheral clonal expansion, particularly in CD8+ T cells. After ivuxolimab, expanded clones were on average more numerous among CD8+ T cells than among CD4+ T cells.

The CDR3 holds 12 amino acids from the cysteine to the phenylalanine. Only the CDR3 part of the read is kept: 36 bases, read in frame from the first base. From the germline V gene, CDR1 is ENHRY and CDR2 is SYGVKD. The V end loses 2 bases and the J end loses 5 bases, and a stretch of 7 bases separates them. The trial excluded patients who had a history of autoimmune disease or who were on systemic immunosuppression. Peripheral blood for TCR sequencing was collected from all dose cohorts at baseline, on cycle 4 day 1, and on cycle 7 day 1. The samples were taken from a phase I, first-in-human, multicenter, open-label dose-escalation trial of ivuxolimab. Adults with locally advanced or metastatic melanoma, renal cell, hepatocellular, or head and neck squamous cell carcinoma were enrolled in the trial. Before TCR sequencing, CD4+ T cells and CD8+ T cells were sorted from peripheral blood as separate populations.

To sequence the TCRbeta CDR3 region, genomic DNA was isolated from the sorted cells. The immunoSEQ Assay was used for sequencing of TCRbeta CDR3 regions. The source is immuneACCESS, and TCRdb retained only in-frame sequences with V and J called. Part of the clones is not carried over; for the studies checked, unresolved V genes explain less than half of this, and the remainder is unexplained. This sample lists 75,000 to 95,000 clones; 85% were detected once. The ten largest clones add up to roughly 3% of the sample. As regards this clone: The antigen this receptor binds is unknown. No base qualities exist here, and no much larger clone lies one base off it.

Sequences were derived from CD4+ or CD8+ T cells sorted from blood, sampled in a trial of the OX40 agonist ivuxolimab. The origin of this receptor is an adult with an advanced solid tumor such as melanoma, head and neck, liver or kidney cancer. The chain joins TRBV10-3 to TRBJ2-7; the D gene remains uncertain. The DNA is TGTGCCATCAGTGAGACAGCAAACGAGCAGTACTTC. Its translation reads: CAISETANEQYF.